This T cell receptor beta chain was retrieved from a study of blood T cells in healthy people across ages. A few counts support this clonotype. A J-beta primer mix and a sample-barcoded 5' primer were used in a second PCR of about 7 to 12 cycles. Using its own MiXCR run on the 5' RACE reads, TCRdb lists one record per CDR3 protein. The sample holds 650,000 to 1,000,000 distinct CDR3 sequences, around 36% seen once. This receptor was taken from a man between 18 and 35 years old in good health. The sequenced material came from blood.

This CDR3 is CASSPRDSTYNEQYF. CDR3 DNA: TGTGCCAGCAGCCCACGGGACAGTACCTACAATGAGCAGTACTTC. The chain couples TRBV9 to TRBJ2-7, with 7 nucleotides matching TRBD1. Trimming cost V 4 bases and J 7 bases; bases outside gene matches: 14. The CDR3 has 15 amino acids. Germline loops: CDR1 SGDLS, CDR2 YYNGEE.